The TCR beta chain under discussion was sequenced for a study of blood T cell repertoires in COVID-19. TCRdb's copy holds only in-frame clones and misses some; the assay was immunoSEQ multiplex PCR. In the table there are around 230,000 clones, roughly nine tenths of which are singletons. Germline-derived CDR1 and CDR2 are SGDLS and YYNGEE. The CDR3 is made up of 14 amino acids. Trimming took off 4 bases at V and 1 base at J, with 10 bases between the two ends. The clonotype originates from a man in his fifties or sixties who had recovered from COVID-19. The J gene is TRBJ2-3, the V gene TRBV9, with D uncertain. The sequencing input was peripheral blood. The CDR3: CASSKTSRTDTQYF. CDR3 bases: TGTGCCAGCAGCAAGACAAGTCGCACAGATACGCAGTATTTT.